Detailed here is one TCR beta chain. Its antigen is unidentified. A read error may account for a junction end that differs from germline. TCRbeta libraries were built with three rounds of nested PCR, modified from ARM-PCR. TCRdb independently ran MiXCR on the multiplex PCR reads; one entry per CDR3 protein. The sample has approximately 110,000 distinct CDR3 sequences, 62% seen once. Germline V CDR1 and CDR2: MGHRA, YSYEKL. This CDR3 has 15 residues. The source of the sample is a study of tumor and adjacent non-tumor tissue in lung cancer. Study details: On average, productive TCRbeta reads reached roughly 4 million per sample.

No cell sorting was done before RNA was extracted from the tissue. This non-tumor lung sample came from over 3 cm beyond the tumor edge. Newly diagnosed lung cancer patients had thoracic surgery in China, August–late 2014, without prior chemotherapy. Study-level results: Tumor tissue had significantly higher TCR diversity than normal lung.

The chain joins TRBV4-1 to TRBJ1-2; D is undetermined. The sample consisted of distant non-tumor lung tissue. The clonotype was recovered from a man between 60 and 75 years old with non-small cell lung cancer. CDR3 region: CASSPDYGGRYSYTF. The CDR3 DNA sequence: TGCGCCAGCAGCCCCGATTACGGCGGACGCTATAGCTATACCTTC.